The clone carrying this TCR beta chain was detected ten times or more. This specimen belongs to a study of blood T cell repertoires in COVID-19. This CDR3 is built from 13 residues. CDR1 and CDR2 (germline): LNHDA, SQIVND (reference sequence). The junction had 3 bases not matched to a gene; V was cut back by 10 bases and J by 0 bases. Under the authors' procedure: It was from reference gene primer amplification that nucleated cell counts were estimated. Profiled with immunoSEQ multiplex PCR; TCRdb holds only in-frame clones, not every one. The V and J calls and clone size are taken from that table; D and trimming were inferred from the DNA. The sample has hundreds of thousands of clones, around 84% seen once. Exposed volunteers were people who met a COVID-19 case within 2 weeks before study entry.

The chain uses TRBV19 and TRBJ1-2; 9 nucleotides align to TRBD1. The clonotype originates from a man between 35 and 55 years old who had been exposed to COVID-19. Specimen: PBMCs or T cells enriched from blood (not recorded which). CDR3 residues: CAIWTGANYGYTF. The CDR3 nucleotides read TGTGCCATCTGGACAGGGGCTAACTATGGCTACACCTTC.